The rows below give T cell receptor beta chains drawn from one sample of a study of CXCR3-negative and CXCR3-positive naive CD8 T cells. TCRdb reworked the 5' RACE reads into one entry per CDR3 protein, no DNA. This listing includes 7,000 to 8,500 distinct CDR3 sequences. Sequenced input: naive CXCR3+ CD8+ T cells from blood. These receptors all come from a human donor in good health. Some clones in this sample may be carry-over from other donors' samples. Each CDR3 is given with its conserved first and last residue. Rows may omit the clone size; those that give it use once, few, many or a size class.

j_call clone_size v_call cdr3_aa
TRBJ2-1 - TRBV29-1 CSVWDSNEYNEQFF
TRBJ2-5 medium-sized TRBV29-1 CSVPSIAETQYF
TRBJ2-1 - TRBV6-5 CASSYLAGGFSYNEQFF
TRBJ2-7 - TRBV4-1 CASSQDPAAYEQYF
TRBJ1-5 medium-sized TRBV28 CASSFFVGSNQPQHF
TRBJ2-7 - TRBV12-3/TRBV12-4 CASSFQEGGLEQYF
TRBJ2-1 - TRBV27 CASSLGLGREGDEQFF
TRBJ2-1 - TRBV20-1 CSARNPEPGQGNYNEQFF
TRBJ2-7 medium-sized TRBV5-6 CASSLLSGSSYEQYF
TRBJ2-1 - TRBV28 CASSFLGLAGNEQFF
TRBJ2-1 - TRBV7-9 CASRRGGADNEQFF
TRBJ1-2 - TRBV6-6 CASSYWSGPGDVNGYTF
TRBJ2-4 medium-sized TRBV29-1 CSATGNEDIQYF
TRBJ2-1 - TRBV4-2 CASSQDYPSGRGDEQFF
TRBJ2-5 medium-sized TRBV6-5 CASSYSPQETQYF
TRBJ2-1 - TRBV11-2 CASSLDSSYNEQFF
TRBJ2-3 - TRBV10-3 CAISPPGSTDTQYF
TRBJ2-2 - TRBV2 CASRLLGVTNTGELFF
TRBJ2-5 medium-sized TRBV23-1 CASSQARPLETQYF
TRBJ1-1 - TRBV20-1 CSARQGTEAFF
TRBJ2-4 - TRBV29-1 CSVWGAPSRQNIQYF
TRBJ2-1 medium-sized TRBV29-1 CSVEGGALRGQFF
TRBJ1-3 medium-sized TRBV29-1 CSVEGDLGNTIYF
TRBJ1-1 - TRBV5-1 CASSPGQGVTEAFF